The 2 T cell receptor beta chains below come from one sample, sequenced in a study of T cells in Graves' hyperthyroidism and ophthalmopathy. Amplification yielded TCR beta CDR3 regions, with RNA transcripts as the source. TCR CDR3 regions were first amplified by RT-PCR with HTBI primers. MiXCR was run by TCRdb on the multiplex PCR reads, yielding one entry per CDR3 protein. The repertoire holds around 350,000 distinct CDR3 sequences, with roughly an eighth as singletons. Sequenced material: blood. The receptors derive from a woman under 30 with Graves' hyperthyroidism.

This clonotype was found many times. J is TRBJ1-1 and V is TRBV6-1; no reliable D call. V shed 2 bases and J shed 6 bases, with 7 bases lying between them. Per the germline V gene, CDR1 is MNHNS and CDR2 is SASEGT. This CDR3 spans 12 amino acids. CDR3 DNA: TGTGCCAGCAGTGAAATACAGCCTGAAGCTTTCTTT. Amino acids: CASSEIQPEAFF.

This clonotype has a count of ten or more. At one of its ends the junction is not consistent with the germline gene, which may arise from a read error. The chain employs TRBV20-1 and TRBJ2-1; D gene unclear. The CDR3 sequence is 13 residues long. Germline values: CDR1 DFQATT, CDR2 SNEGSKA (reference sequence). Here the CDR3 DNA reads TGCAGTGCCAGGCTTCTAGATTACAGTGAGCAGTTCTTC. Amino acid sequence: CSARLLDYSEQFF.